This passage covers 20 T cell receptor beta chains from one sample sequenced in a study of vaccination and CD4 T cells after COVID-19. Once obtained from cultured CD4+ T cells, the DNA was sequenced using the Oncomine TCR Beta short-read assay. Each CDR3 protein is one row after TCRdb ran MiXCR on the PCR reads. The sample includes fewer than 15,000 distinct CDR3 sequences, more than 50% seen only once; the top ten take approximately 17%. The treatment here: roughly ten-day PBMC culture with coronavirus spike peptide pools or control peptides (ViraFEST assay). Antigens of these TCRs are unknown. Sequencing was performed on cultured CD4+ T cells from blood, taken after SARS-CoV-2 vaccination. The receptor source for this set is a human donor with COVID-19.

This clonotype came up a few times. V and J are TRBV10-1 and TRBJ2-3; tentatively, D is TRBD1 (6 bases). From germline, CDR1 is WNHNN and CDR2 SYGVQD (reference sequence). Trimming took off 7 bases at V and 6 bases at J, with 17 bases between the two ends. CDR3 length: 14 residues. This CDR3 reads CASNYGTSVDTQYF. The CDR3 bases are TGCGCCAGCAACTATGGGACATCCGTCGATACGCAGTATTTT.

This clonotype has just a few counts. The V and J genes are TRBV6-1 and TRBJ2-7; 9 nucleotides agree with TRBD2. This CDR3 contains 16 residues. V dropped 3 bases and J dropped 1; count of bases not matched to a gene: 7. CDR1 is MNHNS and CDR2 is SASEGT in the germline V gene. The DNA of the CDR3 is TGTGCCAGCAGTGATGCGGGGGGGCCGAGGTCCTACGAGCAGTACTTC. Translated, it gives CASSDAGGPRSYEQYF.

J is TRBJ1-2 and V is TRBV3-1, with TRBD1 matching over 9 bases. Germline values: CDR1 LGHDT, CDR2 YNNKEL (reference sequence). The V gene end was trimmed by 7 bases and the J gene end by 7 bases; junction bases not matched to a gene: 7. This CDR3 has 13 residues. CDR3 protein: CASISGTGFGYTF. The CDR3 DNA is TGTGCCAGCATCTCTGGGACAGGGTTTGGCTACACCTTC.

This sequence joins TRBV9 and TRBJ2-1; D is perhaps TRBD2 (5 bases). The CDR3 runs to 14 residues. Trimming removed 0 bases at V and 2 bases at J, with 6 bases between. Germline values: CDR1 SGDLS, CDR2 YYNGEE. The CDR3 region has the DNA TGTGCCAGCAGCGTAGCGGGGACCTACAATGAGCAGTTCTTC. This encodes CASSVAGTYNEQFF.

The genes are TRBV7-2 and TRBJ1-2; D perhaps matches TRBD1 (5 bases). There are 15 residues in the CDR3. V lost 5 bases to trimming and J lost 2 bases, with 15 bases between them. Germline V gives CDR1 SGHTA, CDR2 FQGNSA. The CDR3 here is CASSRDATLNYGYTF. CDR3 DNA sequence: TGTGCCAGCAGCAGGGACGCTACTTTAAACTATGGCTACACCTTC.

The rearrangement links TRBV7-2 to TRBJ1-2, with 7 bases fitting TRBD1. The V and J ends lost 1 base and 0 bases, in that order; junction bases with no gene match: 8. Germline V gene lookup returns CDR1 SGHTA and CDR2 FQGNSA. The CDR3 runs to 17 residues. CDR3 in amino acids: CASSLEGQVIANYGYTF. In DNA, the CDR3 is TGTGCCAGCAGCTTAGAAGGACAGGTCATAGCTAACTATGGCTACACCTTC.

The chain is built from TRBV4-1 and TRBJ1-6; a weak D match, TRBD1 (5 bases). CDR3 length: 17 amino acids. The V gene lost 1 base and the J gene lost 6 bases, with 16 bases spanning the gap. The V gene's germline CDR1 is MGHRA and CDR2 YSYEKL. This CDR3 is CASSQAGGVGFNSPLHF. CDR3 DNA: TGCGCCAGCAGCCAAGCCGGAGGGGTCGGATTTAATTCACCCCTCCACTTT.

The chain recombines TRBV12-3 or TRBV12-4 with TRBJ1-5, with 9 bases lining up with TRBD1. The CDR3 is 15 residues long. The trim removed 1 base at V and 7 bases at J, leaving 5 bases unmatched. The CDR3, as DNA: TGTGCCAGCAGTTTAGAGGACAGGGGTGGACAGCCCCAGCATTTT. As protein: CASSLEDRGGQPQHF.

This chain joins TRBV6-2 or TRBV6-3 and TRBJ2-1; 8 nucleotides agree with TRBD1. The CDR3 covers 15 residues. In germline, CDR1 is MNHEY, CDR2 SVGEGT. The V segment lost 1 base and the J segment 7 bases; nucleotides outside the gene matches: 6. CDR3 DNA: TGTGCCAGCAGTTACTTCAGGGGGCGAAAAAATGAGCAGTTCTTC. Its translation is CASSYFRGRKNEQFF.

This chain joins TRBV6-1 and TRBJ1-5; a possible D gene is TRBD1 (5 bases). Germline V CDR1 and CDR2: MNHNS, SASEGT. V lost 7 bases to trimming and J lost 0 bases, with 13 bases between them. The length of the CDR3 is 15 residues. The CDR3 loop reads CASTPGGYSNQPQHF. CDR3 DNA: TGTGCCAGCACCCCTGGGGGTTATAGCAATCAGCCCCAGCATTTT.

This clonotype was seen a handful of times. The chain joins TRBV20-1 to TRBJ2-7; 10 bases are shared with TRBD2. Germline loops: CDR1 DFQATT, CDR2 SNEGSKA (reference sequence). Germline trimming cut 4 bases from V and 3 bases from J; bases unmatched to any gene: 6. There are 14 residues in the CDR3. DNA for the CDR3: TGCAGTGCTATACTATCTAGCGGGGGCTACGAGCAGTACTTC. Its protein product is CSAILSSGGYEQYF.

The sample holds one count of this clonotype. V and J are TRBV10-3 and TRBJ2-7; D is unclear. CDR3 length: 13 residues. Deletions cut 10 bases from V and 5 bases from J, with 18 bases between. Germline CDR1 is ENHRY and CDR2 is SYGVKD. The CDR3 loop reads CATTTESGHEQYF. CDR3 DNA sequence: TGTGCCACCACTACAGAGTCTGGCCACGAGCAGTACTTC.

The V and J genes are TRBV7-2 and TRBJ1-1; D is unclear. The V end was cut by 5 bases, the J end by 1 base, with 14 bases between. The CDR3 sequence is 15 residues long. CDR1 is SGHTA and CDR2 is FQGNSA in the germline V gene. CDR3 DNA sequence: TGTGCCAGCAGCCCCGGCGTGAGGACGAACACTGAAGCTTTCTTT. It yields the protein CASSPGVRTNTEAFF.

This chain uses TRBV19 with TRBJ2-1, with D perhaps TRBD2 (6 bases). The CDR3 spans 16 residues. V lost 3 bases and J lost 8, with 20 bases in between. Germline CDR1 LNHDA, CDR2 SQIVND (reference sequence). CDR3 coding DNA: TGTGCCAGTAGTATCGGTACGGGGGATAGGGTTGATGAGCAGTTCTTC. It encodes CASSIGTGDRVDEQFF.

By frequency in the sample, this clonotype is medium-sized. The genes are TRBV6-2 or TRBV6-3 and TRBJ1-2; weak D call: TRBD1 (6 bases). The CDR3 loop spans 14 amino acids. Germline-derived CDR1 and CDR2 are MNHEY and SVGEGT. V lost 2 bases and J 2 bases, leaving 9 bases between the germline ends. CDR3 bases: TGTGCCAGCAGTTACGGCAGGGGCAACTATGGCTACACCTTC. Amino acid sequence: CASSYGRGNYGYTF.

This clonotype was picked up a small number of times. J is TRBJ2-2 and V is TRBV20-1; D possibly matches TRBD1 or TRBD2 (5 bases each). Trimming shortened V by 3 bases and J by 6 bases, and 11 bases separated the two germline ends. CDR3 length equals 13 residues. From germline, CDR1 is DFQATT and CDR2 SNEGSKA (reference sequence). This CDR3 reads CSARGVGPGELFF. DNA for the CDR3: TGCAGTGCTAGGGGGGTAGGCCCCGGGGAGCTGTTTTTT.

The chain links TRBV12-3 or TRBV12-4 to TRBJ1-2; TRBD1 matches 8 bases. V gave up 6 bases and J gave up 4 bases; unmatched junction bases: 4. The CDR3 totals 13 residues. The CDR3: CASSLQGGYGYTF. DNA for the CDR3: TGTGCCAGCAGCTTACAGGGGGGCTATGGCTACACCTTC.

This clonotype was counted a single time. The CDR3, as DNA: TGTGCCAGCAGTCCAGAAGCTGGATCCACCGGGGAGCTGTTTTTT. As protein: CASSPEAGSTGELFF. The V gene is TRBV6-4, the J gene TRBJ2-2; D is unresolved. Germline values: CDR1 MRHNA, CDR2 SNTAGT. V was shortened by 5 bases and J by 4 bases, with 14 bases between the two germline ends. The CDR3 sequence is 15 residues long.

The gene calls are TRBV19 and TRBJ1-6; D ambiguous. The CDR3 covers 13 residues. Trimming took off 3 bases at V and 9 bases at J, with 9 bases between the two ends. In germline, CDR1 is LNHDA, CDR2 SQIVND (reference sequence). The CDR3 here is CASSIREGSPLHF. In nucleotides, the CDR3 is TGTGCCAGTAGTATTCGCGAAGGTTCACCCCTCCACTTT. Full variable domain (outside the CDR3, taken from reference TRBV19 and TRBJ1-6): DGGITQSPKYLFRKEGQNVTLSCEQNLNHDAMYWYRQDPGQGLRLIYYSQIVNDFQKGDIAEGYSVSREKKESFPLTVTSAQKNPTAFYLCASSIREGSPLHFGNGTRLTVT.

V and J are TRBV29-1 and TRBJ1-2; D not certain. V was trimmed by 1 base and J by 4 bases, leaving 16 bases between them. Germline values: CDR1 SQVTM, CDR2 ANQGSEA. This CDR3 has 15 residues. CDR3 protein: CSVEGEASAPYGYTF. For the CDR3, the DNA is TGCAGCGTTGAAGGGGAGGCCTCAGCGCCCTATGGCTACACCTTC.